This T cell receptor (beta chain) was identified during a study of response to subunit inactivated influenza vaccine. This clonotype was observed a handful of times. The antigen remains unidentified. Points from the study as a whole: The authors suggested that every seasonal influenza vaccination recruits few new T cells.

TCRdb analysed the RT-PCR reads with MiXCR anew, one entry per CDR3 protein. The table lists about 650,000 distinct CDR3 sequences, 15% to 19% of them singletons. The sequenced sample was PBMCs from blood, obtained roughly 12 days after vaccination. This receptor was identified in a middle-aged man who received an inactivated influenza vaccine.

DNA of the CDR3: TGTGCCACCAGTGACCCGGGACTAGCAGGAGGGGATATCGAGACCCAGTACTTC. It encodes CATSDPGLAGGDIETQYF. J is TRBJ2-5 and V is TRBV24-1, with 9 bases fitting TRBD2. CDR1 is KGHDR and CDR2 is SFDVKD in the germline V gene. The CDR3 contains 18 residues. The ends lost 4 bases at V and 5 bases at J; junction bases unmatched: 16.